This TCR beta chain comes out of a study of T cells expressing NK-cell markers (dated by TCRdb to the early 2020s). About the full investigation: Three sorted T-cell subsets (CD3+CD56+NKG2C+, CD3+CD56+NKG2C- and CD3+CD56-NKG2C+) from roughly 8 donors had their TCR beta-chain repertoires profiled. Of the eight sequenced donors, seven were found to be HCMV-seropositive and one was found to be HCMV-seronegative. The eight sequenced donors were randomly selected healthy volunteers, three men and five women. Illumina HiSeq 2000/2500, MiSeq or NextSeq was used to sequence libraries as 2 x 150 bp reads. The study at large found these results: It remained unclear whether the expanded NKG2C-expressing T cell clones were specific for HCMV antigens. Those dominant clonotypes were again the most abundant among CD3+CD56-NKG2C+ cells in a few donors, at about 25-65%. For six donors, the dominant CD3+CD56+NKG2C+ clonotypes were among the top 10 CD8+ clonotypes and accounted for roughly 1.0-8% of CD8+ T cells.

Concerning this clonotype itself: Its antigen remains unidentified.

To determine HCMV serostatus, a commercial ELISA kit was used to detect HCMV-specific IgG in serum. Ficoll density gradient centrifugation was used to isolate peripheral blood mononuclear cells from blood. Sequencing took place on an Illumina HiSeq 2000. TCR beta cDNA libraries were prepared using 5'RACE template switching, which introduced a universal primer site and unique molecular identifiers. cDNA synthesis was primed from the TCR beta constant segment, followed by two successive PCR amplification steps. As for the authors' bioinformatics: MIGEC was used to demultiplex reads and group reads by UMI, and MiTCR was used to assemble and quantify clonotypes. To remove erroneous sequences, TCR cDNA sequences were retained only when supported by two or more reads. The tcR package was used for downstream repertoire analysis, with clonotypes matched between fractions based on CDR3 nucleotide sequence plus V segment. Antigen specificity was annotated against VDJdb with VDJmatch, allowing one amino acid substitution in CDR3. Each entry corresponds to one CDR3 protein sequence from reads that TCRdb reprocessed, and DNA is not given. The V and J calls follow TCRdb's processing rather than the paper's. This sample's table lists fewer than 25,000 distinct CDR3 sequences. The ten largest account for over 50% of the sample.

Based on the germline V gene, the CDR1 and CDR2 sequences are LGHNA and YSLEER. Its CDR3 holds 14 amino acids, cysteine through phenylalanine. Nucleotide data are not available. The sequenced material came from blood T cells: a sorted CD56 or NKG2C T cell subset, CD4+ or CD8+ T cells, or bulk PBMC T cells (not recorded which). The V and J segments used are TRBV4-3 and TRBJ2-3; no DNA is available, so the TRBD2 call from TCRdb remains unchecked. The receptor was isolated from a man aged 18-69 years in good health. The CDR3 reads as follows: CASSHEKVGRPQYF.